These T cell receptor beta chains were read from a single sample in a study of T cell repertoires in cytomegalovirus infection. Antigen specificity for these receptors is unknown. TCRdb itself ran the reads through MiXCR, one entry per CDR3 protein. Here the sample spans a few hundred thousand distinct CDR3 sequences, approximately 40% being singletons. Sequenced material: cultured PBMCs, taken from culture after CMV antigen stimulation. The receptors stem from a human donor in good health (CMV status not recorded). Some clones in this sample may be carry-over from other donors' samples. Each CDR3 is given with its conserved first and last residue. The D gene is left open where the match is weak. Clone size is not always given. Where it is, it says once, few, many or a class for expanded clones.

J | size | V | D | CDR3 | DNA
TRBJ2-7 | NA | TRBV28 | TRBD2 | CASRQRGPYEQYF | TGTGCCAGCCGACAGCGGGGCCCCTACGAGCAGTACTTC
TRBJ2-5 | NA | TRBV11-2 | NA | CASSRWHQETQYF | TGTGCCAGCAGCCGATGGCACCAAGAGACCCAGTACTTC
TRBJ2-3 | NA | TRBV4-1 | NA | CASSQEGSDTQYF | TGCGCCAGCAGCCAAGAAGGTTCAGATACGCAGTATTTT
TRBJ1-2 | NA | TRBV6-1 | NA | CASSEFAGLDGYTF | TGTGCCAGCAGTGAATTCGCAGGTTTGGATGGCTACACCTTC
TRBJ2-2 | NA | TRBV7-2 | TRBD2 | CASSLSGAVGELFF | TGTGCCAGCAGCTTAAGCGGGGCGGTCGGGGAGCTGTTTTTT
TRBJ1-1 | few | TRBV12-3/TRBV12-4 | NA | CASSPEVAEAFF | TGTGCCAGCAGCCCAGAGGTAGCTGAAGCTTTCTTT
TRBJ1-6 | NA | TRBV20-1 | TRBD1 | CSVKQGFDSPLHF | TGCAGTGTCAAACAGGGGTTTGATTCACCCCTCCACTTT
TRBJ1-2 | NA | TRBV7-2 | NA | CASSLGVSANYGYTF | TGTGCCAGCAGCTTAGGTGTCTCCGCTAACTATGGCTACACCTTC
TRBJ2-1 | NA | TRBV30 | NA | CAWSGGASSYNEQFF | TGTGCCTGGAGTGGGGGGGCGAGCTCCTACAATGAGCAGTTCTTC
TRBJ2-3 | NA | TRBV2 | NA | CASSLLLRTDTQYF | TGTGCCAGCAGTCTACTACTACGCACAGATACGCAGTATTTT
TRBJ2-7 | few | TRBV7-6 | NA | CASSHGRAYEQYF | TGTGCCAGCAGCCATGGGCGGGCTTACGAGCAGTACTTC
TRBJ1-2 | NA | TRBV20-1 | TRBD1 | CSARGGTEYGYTF | TGCAGTGCTAGAGGCGGGACAGAATATGGCTACACCTTC
TRBJ2-1 | NA | TRBV20-1 | NA | CSARPAGSYNEQFF | TGCAGTGCTAGACCAGCGGGCTCCTACAATGAGCAGTTCTTC
TRBJ2-3 | once | TRBV7-6 | NA | CASSLRGDPTDTQYF | TGTGCCAGCAGCCTAAGGGGGGACCCCACAGATACGCAGTATTTT
TRBJ1-2 | NA | TRBV2 | NA | CASSEQGRAYGYTF | TGTGCCAGCAGTGAACAGGGGCGGGCCTATGGCTACACCTTC
TRBJ2-7 | NA | TRBV7-9 | TRBD1 | CASSDKQGVPYEQYF | TGTGCCAGCAGCGATAAACAGGGGGTTCCCTACGAGCAGTACTTC
TRBJ2-2 | NA | TRBV6-5 | NA | CASSYLFSGELFF | TGTGCCAGCAGTTATTTGTTCTCTGGGGAGCTGTTTTTT
TRBJ1-4 | NA | TRBV29-1 | TRBD1 | CSVRGGGGDKLFF | TGCAGCGTTCGGGGAGGGGGCGGTGATAAACTGTTTTTT
TRBJ1-2 | few | TRBV7-9 | NA | CASSLALGHGYTF | TGTGCCAGCAGCTTAGCTCTAGGGCATGGCTACACCTTC
TRBJ1-2 | NA | TRBV27 | TRBD1 | CASSSTGGYGYTF | TGTGCCAGCAGCTCCACAGGGGGCTATGGCTACACCTTC
TRBJ1-5 | few | TRBV12-3/TRBV12-4 | TRBD1 | CASSEDRYQPQHF | TGTGCCAGCAGTGAGGACAGGTATCAGCCCCAGCATTTT
TRBJ2-6 | few | TRBV7-2 | NA | CASSLVGLDFSGANVLTF | TGTGCCAGCAGCTTAGTAGGACTGGATTTCTCTGGGGCCAACGTCCTGACTTTC
TRBJ2-5 | NA | TRBV6-2/TRBV6-3 | TRBD2 | CASSYSKLAGDQETQYF | TGTGCCAGCAGTTACAGTAAACTAGCGGGGGACCAAGAGACCCAGTACTTC
TRBJ2-7 | NA | TRBV19 | NA | CASSSWDSYEQYF | TGTGCCAGTAGTTCCTGGGACTCCTACGAGCAGTACTTC
TRBJ2-2 | NA | TRBV7-2 | NA | CASSFRGTGGTGELFF | TGTGCCAGCAGCTTCCGGGGCACCGGGGGCACCGGGGAGCTGTTTTTT
TRBJ2-3 | many | TRBV7-8 | NA | CASSSGSLGDTQYF | TGTGCCAGCAGCTCCGGGTCGTTGGGAGATACGCAGTATTTT
TRBJ1-6 | NA | TRBV25-1 | TRBD1 | CASSGPDRDNSPLHF | TGTGCCAGCAGTGGACCGGACAGGGATAATTCACCCCTCCACTTT
TRBJ1-4 | NA | TRBV6-1 | NA | CASFDAGARVKLFF | TGTGCCAGCTTCGACGCAGGGGCACGGGTAAAACTGTTTTTT
TRBJ2-5 | NA | TRBV12-3/TRBV12-4 | NA | CASSFSPPGTQYF | TGTGCCAGCAGCTTTTCCCCTCCTGGGACCCAGTACTTC
TRBJ2-7 | few | TRBV7-9 | TRBD1 | CASSFPDGTGFYEQYF | TGTGCCAGCAGCTTCCCAGACGGGACAGGGTTCTACGAGCAGTACTTC
TRBJ1-2 | NA | TRBV18 | NA | CASSPFQETANYGYTF | TGTGCCAGCTCACCATTTCAGGAGACCGCTAACTATGGCTACACCTTC
TRBJ2-1 | once | TRBV11-1 | NA | CASSPPSGANEQFF | TGTGCCAGCAGCCCACCCTCGGGGGCGAATGAGCAGTTCTTC
TRBJ1-1 | few | TRBV19 | NA | CASSIARFTEAFF | TGTGCCAGTAGTATAGCCCGTTTTACTGAAGCTTTCTTT
TRBJ1-2 | NA | TRBV4-3 | NA | CASSPEQSDYGYTF | TGCGCCAGCAGCCCAGAACAGAGCGACTATGGCTACACCTTC
TRBJ1-2 | many | TRBV19 | NA | CASTALLGTSYGYTF | TGTGCCAGTACCGCGCTCCTCGGGACGAGCTATGGCTACACCTTC
TRBJ2-5 | NA | TRBV11-2 | NA | CASSLARWGTQYF | TGTGCCAGCAGCCTGGCTCGCTGGGGGACCCAGTACTTC
TRBJ2-2 | few | TRBV12-3/TRBV12-4 | NA | CASSFSGLGGELFF | TGTGCCAGCAGTTTTAGTGGGCTCGGCGGGGAGCTGTTTTTT
TRBJ2-1 | NA | TRBV11-2 | TRBD2 | CASSLTELAGENEQFF | TGTGCCAGCAGCCTTACGGAGCTAGCGGGAGAAAATGAGCAGTTCTTC
TRBJ1-2 | few | TRBV7-4 | NA | CASSPPTSLINYGYTF | TGTGCCAGCAGCCCCCCGACATCACTCATTAACTATGGCTACACCTTC
TRBJ1-2 | many | TRBV7-2 | NA | CASQLNSKGYGYTF | TGTGCCAGTCAACTAAACAGTAAGGGGTATGGCTACACCTTC
TRBJ2-7 | many | TRBV28 | NA | CASSLGFEGSYEQYF | TGTGCCAGCAGTTTAGGGTTTGAGGGCTCCTACGAGCAGTACTTC
TRBJ2-1 | NA | TRBV6-2/TRBV6-3 | NA | CASSYAGRGNEQFF | TGTGCCAGCAGTTACGCGGGTAGGGGGAATGAGCAGTTCTTC